This T cell receptor (beta chain) was captured by sequencing in a study of cytomegalovirus exposure and HLA in healthy donors. Overall study results and limits: Among TCR sequences, most were rare, though some public TCRs appeared in many donors. Later work found that TCR association rates differed between HLA loci; DRB1 had the most and HLA-C the fewest. Earlier analysis found most TCR beta V segments productive about 87% or about 30% of the time.

Germline V CDR1 and CDR2: MNHEY, SVGAGI. The V and J ends lost 6 bases and 8 bases respectively, with 16 bases between them. This CDR3 is 13 amino acids long. Comment on this clone: Antigen unknown.

The PCR had 60 Vbeta and 13 Jbeta primers. Assay used: immunoSEQ multiplex PCR; TCRdb lists only in-frame clones, some missing. The table includes 150,000 to 200,000 clones, about four fifths detected once. V and J are TRBV6-5 and TRBJ1-2; D is uncertain. Specimen: PBMCs. The sequence was obtained from a male donor in good health and CMV-seropositive. CDR3 loop: CASRDRRREGYTF. Here the CDR3 DNA reads TGTGCCAGCAGGGACCGACGGAGGGAAGGCTACACCTTC.